The subject of this entry is one TCR beta chain. The antigen is not known. Generated by immunoSEQ multiplex PCR, the TCRdb table keeps only in-frame clones and is missing some. The sample has 100,000 to 120,000 clones, around 90% seen once. The record originates from a study of OX40 agonist ivuxolimab in advanced cancers. Patients with autoimmune history or systemic immunosuppression were excluded. Cycle 7 day 1, cycle 4 day 1, and baseline were the timepoints at which blood was sampled. Trimming removed 1 base from V and 6 bases from J, with 9 bases in between. The CDR3 runs to 13 residues. Germline V gives CDR1 MNHEY, CDR2 SMNVEV (reference sequence). Study-level results: CD8+ T cells were the subset that, on average, had more expanded clones than CD4+.

The sequence was obtained from an adult with an advanced solid tumor such as melanoma, head and neck, liver or kidney cancer. This chain connects TRBV27 to TRBJ1-2; possibly TRBD1 for D (6 bases). The sequenced sample was CD4+ or CD8+ T cells sorted from blood, obtained in a trial of the OX40 agonist ivuxolimab. The DNA of the CDR3 is TGTGCCAGCAGTTTATTTTCAGGGGATGGCTACACCTTC. The encoded protein is CASSLFSGDGYTF.